The 29 T cell receptor beta chains reported below all come from one sample, sequenced in a study of human T cells and chemical hapten exposure. TCRdb recomputed calls from the RACE reads with MiXCR, one row per CDR3 protein. The sample includes approximately 90,000 distinct CDR3 sequences, about 11% of them seen just once. Time point of the sample: patch test 2, 6 weeks after DPC sensitization. Described treatment: therapeutic diphenylcyclopropenone sensitization with weekly scalp DPC. The sequencing used whole blood, collected in connection with sensitization to the hapten diphenylcyclopropenone (DPC). The receptors here all came from a man in his forties or fifties with alopecia areata. Some clones in this sample may be carry-over from other donors' samples.

This clonotype was detected a few times. The chain carries TRBV4-2 and TRBJ1-2; 7 nucleotides line up with TRBD1. The CDR3 has 14 amino acids. With 4 bases clipped from V and 5 bases from J, the junction kept 7 bases outside the gene matches. Germline CDR1 and CDR2: LGHNA and YNFKEQ. Here the CDR3 DNA reads TGTGCCAGCAGCCGGCTGGGGACAGAATATGGCTACACCTTC. It is translated as CASSRLGTEYGYTF.

This clonotype was found a few times. V gene TRBV29-1 combines with J gene TRBJ2-3, with D possibly TRBD1 on 5 matching bases. The V and J ends lost 6 bases and 2 bases respectively, with 18 bases between them. In germline, CDR1 is SQVTM, CDR2 ANQGSEA. The CDR3 covers 15 residues. Here the CDR3 DNA reads TGCAGCGTCATAACCTCAAGGGGCCCCACAGATACGCAGTATTTT. Amino acid sequence: CSVITSRGPTDTQYF.

This clonotype has a handful of counts. The CDR3 is CASSPGTGELFF. The CDR3 region has the DNA TGCGCCAGCAGCCCCGGCACCGGGGAGCTGTTTTTT. V and J are TRBV5-1 and TRBJ2-2; no reliable D call. Trimming took off 4 bases at V and 4 bases at J, with 5 bases between the two ends. The CDR3 spans 12 residues. Germline CDR1 and CDR2: SGHRS and YFSETQ.

The chain joins TRBV20-1 to TRBJ1-6, with 8 bases matching TRBD1. V trimming: 4 bases; J trimming: 8 bases; junction bases outside the gene matches: 7. This CDR3 comprises 14 residues. Per the germline V gene, CDR1 is DFQATT and CDR2 is SNEGSKA (reference sequence). This CDR3 reads CSATRGLGYSPLHF. The DNA for the CDR3 is TGCAGTGCTACCAGGGGGCTAGGCTATTCACCCCTCCACTTT.

This chain links TRBV5-1 with TRBJ2-2; TRBD2 matches 9 bases. Losses at the gene ends were 3 bases for V and 6 bases for J; bases not matched to a gene: 6. CDR3 length: 15 amino acids. Per the germline V gene, CDR1 is SGHRS and CDR2 is YFSETQ. CDR3 region: CASSYGTSIAGELFF. The CDR3 coding sequence is TGCGCCAGCAGCTACGGGACTAGCATCGCCGGGGAGCTGTTTTTT.

The rearrangement links TRBV6-2 or TRBV6-3 to TRBJ2-4; the match to TRBD2 covers 14 bases. The V and J ends lost 6 bases and 0 bases, in that order; junction bases with no gene match: 13. Germline lookup yields CDR1 MNHEY and CDR2 SVGEGT. This CDR3 is built from 20 residues. The CDR3 loop is CASSITSGLAGDLAKNIQYF. The CDR3 DNA is TGTGCCAGCAGCATCACCTCGGGACTAGCGGGAGACCTAGCCAAAAACATTCAGTACTTC.

The chain couples TRBV12-5 to TRBJ1-5; no definite D call. Germline CDR1 LGHNT, CDR2 FRNRAP. The CDR3 is 14 amino acids. V dropped 7 bases and J dropped 0 bases, with 10 bases sitting between them. The CDR3 DNA reads as TGTGCTAGTGAACAGAGTGATAGCAATCAGCCCCAGCATTTT. It specifies CASEQSDSNQPQHF.

The CDR3 spells CASSPDWNTEAFF. DNA for the CDR3: TGTGCCAGCAGCCCTGACTGGAACACTGAAGCTTTCTTT. V usage is TRBV12-3 or TRBV12-4 and J usage is TRBJ1-1; D remains unclear. This CDR3 is 13 amino acids long. Between the trimmed V and J ends, which lost 6 bases and 1 base, there was a span of 9 bases.

CDR3 DNA sequence: TGTGCCAGCAGCTTAGGGTTAGCCCACGAGCAGTACTTC. This translates into CASSLGLAHEQYF. The rearrangement joins TRBV7-2 to TRBJ2-7; no firm D call. V lost 1 base and J 5 bases, leaving 9 bases between the germline ends. The CDR3 is made up of 13 amino acids. CDR1 and CDR2 from the germline V gene are SGHTA and FQGNSA. Full variable domain (missing parts from reference TRBV7-2 and TRBJ2-7): GAGVSQSPSNKVTEKGKDVELRCDPISGHTALYWYRQSLGQGLEFLIYFQGNSAPDKSGLPSDRFSAERTGGSVSTLTIQRTQQEDSAVYLCASSLGLAHEQYFGPGTRLTVT.

This clonotype was found a few times. DNA for the CDR3: TGTGCCAGCAGCTTGGAACGTCGGGACAATGAGCAGTTCTTC. Translated, it gives CASSLERRDNEQFF. V gene TRBV5-4 combines with J gene TRBJ2-1; D gene ambiguous. CDR3 length equals 14 residues. Germline lookup yields CDR1 SGHNT and CDR2 YYREEE (reference sequence). The V end was cut by 0 bases, the J end by 5 bases, with 9 bases between.

The J gene is TRBJ2-7, the V gene TRBV5-1, with D maybe TRBD1 (6 bases). V dropped 2 bases and J dropped 2 bases, with 11 bases sitting between them. CDR1 is SGHRS and CDR2 is YFSETQ in the germline V gene. This CDR3 comprises 14 residues. CDR3 region: CASSFPDSPYEQYF. DNA of the CDR3: TGCGCCAGCAGCTTTCCGGACAGCCCCTACGAGCAGTACTTC.

The genes are TRBV5-1 and TRBJ2-3; the D gene is possibly TRBD2 (5 bases). V was trimmed by 1 base and J by 2 bases, leaving 8 bases between them. The germline CDR1 and CDR2 sequences are SGHRS and YFSETQ. The CDR3 loop spans 14 amino acids. Here the CDR3 reads CASSLRADTDTQYF. The DNA for the CDR3 is TGCGCCAGCAGCTTGAGAGCGGACACAGATACGCAGTATTTT.

This clonotype was counted only a few times. V gene TRBV11-3 combines with J gene TRBJ2-3; 10 bases line up with TRBD1. J gave up 3 bases and V 5 bases, and 5 bases lay outside the gene matches. CDR3 size: 15 residues. Germline V gives CDR1 SGHNT, CDR2 YENEEA. The DNA of the CDR3 is TGTGCCAGCAGCCAGCGGACAGGGGGAACAGATACGCAGTATTTT. This gives the protein CASSQRTGGTDTQYF.

This clonotype was detected ten times or more. J is TRBJ1-1 and V is TRBV14; TRBD1 matches at 7 bases. With 5 bases clipped from V and 5 bases from J, the junction kept 8 bases outside the gene matches. Looked up from germline, CDR1 is SGHDN and CDR2 is FVKESK. The CDR3 extends over 14 amino acids. The chain's CDR3 is CASSNRQGGTEAFF. The CDR3, as DNA: TGTGCCAGCAGCAATAGACAGGGCGGGACTGAAGCTTTCTTT.

Notes on this clonotype: A read error may be the cause here, since a much bigger clone is one base away. This chain uses TRBV4-3 with TRBJ1-6, with 9 bases fitting TRBD1. The CDR3 totals 17 residues. Germline lookup yields CDR1 LGHNA and CDR2 YSLEER. The CDR3, as DNA: TGCGCCAGCAGCCAAGAAATTTCGAGGACAGGGGATTCACCCCCCCACTTT. It encodes CASSQEISRTGDSPPHF.

The sample holds many counts of this clonotype. The chain is built from TRBV7-8 and TRBJ1-2; 8 positions agree with TRBD1. V trimming: 0 bases; J trimming: 4 bases; junction bases outside the gene matches: 13. The CDR3 is 18 residues long. Per germline, CDR1 SGHVS and CDR2 FQNEAQ. The CDR3 DNA is TGTGCCAGCAGCTTAGCTCAGGGGACAGGCCCCCTAGGCTATGGCTACACCTTC. Translating it yields CASSLAQGTGPLGYGYTF.

This sequence joins TRBV9 and TRBJ1-4; 9 bases are a match to TRBD1. Trimming took 0 bases from V and 2 from J; bases not matched to a gene: 11. The V gene's germline CDR1 is SGDLS and CDR2 YYNGEE. The CDR3 is 19 residues long. CDR3 bases: TGTGCCAGCAGCGTAGACATCCCCGGGACAGGGACGACTAATGAAAAACTGTTTTTT. Protein sequence: CASSVDIPGTGTTNEKLFF.

In this sample, this clonotype turned up a few times. This chain links TRBV11-2 with TRBJ2-6; D not resolved. Trimming removed 1 base from V and 2 bases from J, with 6 bases in between. The germline V gene has CDR1 SGHAT and CDR2 FQNNGV. This CDR3 spans 15 amino acids. As DNA, the CDR3 is TGTGCCAGCAGCTTAGGAGACACTGGGGCCAACGTCCTGACTTTC. This translates into CASSLGDTGANVLTF.

The V and J genes are TRBV10-3 and TRBJ2-3; D unresolved. Between the trimmed V and J ends, which lost 3 bases and 3 bases, there was a span of 4 bases. Germline V gives CDR1 ENHRY, CDR2 SYGVKD. The CDR3 is 12 amino acids. In DNA, the CDR3 is TGTGCCATCAGTGACAGGACAGATACGCAGTATTTT. Its protein product is CAISDRTDTQYF.

In its sample, this clonotype was seen a few times. The chain combines TRBV20-1 with TRBJ2-1; TRBD2 matches at 11 bases. The length of the CDR3 is 15 residues. Germline V gene lookup returns CDR1 DFQATT and CDR2 SNEGSKA (reference sequence). The ends lost 4 bases at V and 1 base at J; junction bases unmatched: 3. Written as DNA, the CDR3 is TGCAGTGCTAATAGACTAGCGGGGTCCTACAATGAGCAGTTCTTC. Translated: CSANRLAGSYNEQFF.

This clonotype was seen a few times. V is TRBV6-5 and J is TRBJ2-1, with TRBD1 matching 9 bases. The junction had 3 bases not matched to a gene; V was cut back by 6 bases and J by 6 bases. The CDR3 spans 13 residues. Germline V gene data show CDR1 as MNHEY and CDR2 as SVGAGI. CDR3 loop: CASRMTGGNEQFF. The CDR3 nucleotides read TGTGCCAGCAGAATGACAGGGGGCAATGAGCAGTTCTTC.

This clonotype was seen ten or more times. The CDR3 region has the DNA TGTGCCAGCAGATACGACAGTAACCAGCCCCAGCATTTT. This encodes CASRYDSNQPQHF. This chain joins TRBV7-2 and TRBJ1-5; TRBD1 might be the D (5 bases). The V gene lost 6 bases and the J gene lost 7 bases, with 13 bases spanning the gap. Germline CDR1 and CDR2: SGHTA and FQGNSA. The CDR3 spans 13 residues.

This clonotype has a count of ten or more. This rearrangement joins TRBV6-1 to TRBJ1-3; D remains unclear. Germline-derived CDR1 and CDR2 are MNHNS and SASEGT. Deletions cut 2 bases from V and 8 bases from J, with 7 bases between. This CDR3 has 12 amino acids. For the CDR3, the DNA is TGTGCCAGCAGTGAAAGCGGGGACACCATATATTTT. Protein: CASSESGDTIYF.

Many counts were recorded for this clonotype. The chain uses TRBV6-5 and TRBJ1-4; the match to TRBD1 covers 9 bases. V was clipped by 6 bases and J by 17 bases; unmatched bases: 10. The CDR3 spans 12 residues. Germline lookup yields CDR1 MNHEY and CDR2 SVGAGI. The CDR3 protein is CASREGTGRRFF. CDR3 nucleotides: TGTGCCAGCAGAGAGGGGACAGGGCGCCGATTTTTT.

Here the CDR3 DNA reads TGCAGCGTTGAATGGGGCACCGGGGAGCTGTTTTTT. The encoded protein is CSVEWGTGELFF. This chain connects TRBV29-1 to TRBJ2-2; D gene unclear. The germline V and J ends were trimmed by 2 bases and 4 bases, with 5 bases remaining between them. CDR3 length: 12 amino acids. Germline assignment: CDR1 SQVTM and CDR2 ANQGSEA.

This clonotype was found a few times. The chain is built from TRBV6-1 and TRBJ1-3; the match to TRBD1 covers 10 bases. Germline CDR1 MNHNS, CDR2 SASEGT. V dropped 6 bases and J dropped 2; count of bases not matched to a gene: 1. CDR3 length: 14 residues. CDR3: CASRDRGPGNTIYF. CDR3 sequence (DNA): TGTGCCAGCAGAGACAGGGGGCCTGGAAACACCATATATTTT.

This clonotype was detected only a few times. The chain joins TRBV28 to TRBJ2-2; D is perhaps TRBD1 or TRBD2 (6 bases each). This CDR3 has 18 residues. V was clipped by 5 bases and J by 5 bases, with 24 bases between them. CDR1 MDHEN and CDR2 SYDVKM come from the germline V gene. In DNA form, the CDR3 reads TGTGCCAGCAGTCGAAGGGGGGATCTAGGGGCGAGGACCGGGGAGCTGTTTTTT. It is translated as CASSRRGDLGARTGELFF.

This chain uses TRBV12-3 or TRBV12-4 with TRBJ2-5; D gene unclear. Deletions cut 8 bases from V and 5 bases from J, with 12 bases between. The CDR3 length is 12 residues. Here the CDR3 reads CASGLAVETQYF. CDR3 DNA: TGTGCCAGCGGTCTGGCGGTGGAGACCCAGTACTTC.

The chain uses TRBV6-5 and TRBJ2-1, with TRBD2 matching 13 bases. Trimming removed 5 bases from V and 10 bases from J; junction bases left unmatched: 17. Germline CDR1 reads MNHEY; CDR2 reads SVGAGI. The CDR3 has 18 amino acids. Here the CDR3 reads CASSILDLGLAGVREQFF. The CDR3 nucleotides are TGTGCCAGCAGTATTCTTGATTTAGGACTAGCGGGAGTCAGGGAGCAGTTCTTC.